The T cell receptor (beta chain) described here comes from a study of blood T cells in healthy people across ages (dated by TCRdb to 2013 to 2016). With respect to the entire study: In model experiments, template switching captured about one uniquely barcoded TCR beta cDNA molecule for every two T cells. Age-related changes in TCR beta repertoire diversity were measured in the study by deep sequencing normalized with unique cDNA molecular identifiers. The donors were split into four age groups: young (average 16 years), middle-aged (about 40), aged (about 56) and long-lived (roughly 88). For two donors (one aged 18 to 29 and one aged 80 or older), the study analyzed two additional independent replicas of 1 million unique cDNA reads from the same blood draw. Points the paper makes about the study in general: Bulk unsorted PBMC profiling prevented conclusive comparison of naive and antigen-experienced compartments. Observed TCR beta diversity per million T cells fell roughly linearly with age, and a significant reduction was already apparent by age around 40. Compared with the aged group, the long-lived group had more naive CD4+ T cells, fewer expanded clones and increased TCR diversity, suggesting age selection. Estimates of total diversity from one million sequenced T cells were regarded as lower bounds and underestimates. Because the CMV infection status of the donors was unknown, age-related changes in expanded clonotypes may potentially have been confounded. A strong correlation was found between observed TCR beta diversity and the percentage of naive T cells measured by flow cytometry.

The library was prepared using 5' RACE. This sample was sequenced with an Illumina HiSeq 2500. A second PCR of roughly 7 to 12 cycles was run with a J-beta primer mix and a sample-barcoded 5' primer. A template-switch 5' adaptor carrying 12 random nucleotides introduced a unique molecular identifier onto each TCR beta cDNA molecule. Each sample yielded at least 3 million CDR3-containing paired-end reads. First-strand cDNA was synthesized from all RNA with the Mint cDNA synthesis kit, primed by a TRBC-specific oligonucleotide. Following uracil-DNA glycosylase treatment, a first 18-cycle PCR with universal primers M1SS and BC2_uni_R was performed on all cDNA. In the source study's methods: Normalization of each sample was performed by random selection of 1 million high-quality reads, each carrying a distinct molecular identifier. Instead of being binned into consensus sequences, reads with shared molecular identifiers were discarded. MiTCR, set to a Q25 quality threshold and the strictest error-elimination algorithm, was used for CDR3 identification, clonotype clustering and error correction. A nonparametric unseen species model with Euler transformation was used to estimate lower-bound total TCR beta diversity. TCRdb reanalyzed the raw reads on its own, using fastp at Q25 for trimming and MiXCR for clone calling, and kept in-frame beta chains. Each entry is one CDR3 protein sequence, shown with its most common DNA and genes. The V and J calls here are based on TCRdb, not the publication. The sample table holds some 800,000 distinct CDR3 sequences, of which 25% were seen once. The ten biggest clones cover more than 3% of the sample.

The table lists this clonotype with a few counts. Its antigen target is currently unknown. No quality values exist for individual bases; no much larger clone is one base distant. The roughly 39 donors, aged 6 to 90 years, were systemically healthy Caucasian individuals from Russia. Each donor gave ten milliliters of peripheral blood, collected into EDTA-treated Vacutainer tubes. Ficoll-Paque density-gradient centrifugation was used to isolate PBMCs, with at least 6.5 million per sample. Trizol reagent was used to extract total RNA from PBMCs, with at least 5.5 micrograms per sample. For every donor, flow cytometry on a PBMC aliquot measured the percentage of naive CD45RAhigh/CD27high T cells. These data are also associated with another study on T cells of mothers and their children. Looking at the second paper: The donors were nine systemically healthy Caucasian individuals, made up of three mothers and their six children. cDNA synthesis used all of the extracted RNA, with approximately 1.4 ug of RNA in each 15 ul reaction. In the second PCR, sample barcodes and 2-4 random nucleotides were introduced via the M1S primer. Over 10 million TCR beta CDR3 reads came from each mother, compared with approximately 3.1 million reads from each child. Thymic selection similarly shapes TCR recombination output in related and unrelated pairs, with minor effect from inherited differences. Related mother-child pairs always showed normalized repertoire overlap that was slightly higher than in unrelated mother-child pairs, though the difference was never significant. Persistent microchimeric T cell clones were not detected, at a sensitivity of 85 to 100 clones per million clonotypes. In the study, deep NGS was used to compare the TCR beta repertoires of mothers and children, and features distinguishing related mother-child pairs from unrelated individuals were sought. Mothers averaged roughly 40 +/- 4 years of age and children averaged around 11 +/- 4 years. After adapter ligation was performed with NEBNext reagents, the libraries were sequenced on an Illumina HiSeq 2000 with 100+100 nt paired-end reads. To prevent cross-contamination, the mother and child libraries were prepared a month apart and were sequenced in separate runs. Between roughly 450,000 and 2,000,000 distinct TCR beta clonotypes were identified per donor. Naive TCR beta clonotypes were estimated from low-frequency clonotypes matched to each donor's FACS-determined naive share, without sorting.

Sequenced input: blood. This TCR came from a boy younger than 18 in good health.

The nucleotide sequence is given as TGCAGTGCTCCTCGAGCGGGGGGGAACAATGAGCAGTTCTTC. Its protein is CSAPRAGGNNEQFF. Recombination connected TRBV20-1 to TRBJ2-1; 10 of the junction bases match TRBD2. Measured from the cysteine to the phenylalanine, the CDR3 is 14 residues long. The kept DNA is CDR3 alone, 42 bases in frame from the first base. V has 5 bases trimmed and J has 5 bases trimmed; junction bases matching no gene number 6. Sequences DFQATT (CDR1) and SNEGSKA (CDR2) are obtained from the germline V gene (reference sequence).